The rows below give T cell receptor beta chains drawn from one sample of a study of blood T cell repertoires in COVID-19. Sequenced by immunoSEQ multiplex PCR; TCRdb stores in-frame clones only, minus some. Here the sample spans about 99,000 clones, 81% being singletons. Sequencing used peripheral blood. The receptors originated from a man aged 80 or over with COVID-19, enrolled during active disease. Each CDR3 is given with its conserved first and last residue. A D gene is named only where the DNA matches it firmly. Clone size is given for some rows only: seen once, a few or many times, or a class if the clone is expanded.

NA	TRBV5-4	NA	TRBJ2-3	CASSSPGATDTQYF	TGTGCCAGCAGCTCCCCAGGGGCCACAGATACGCAGTATTTT
NA	TRBV5-4	NA	TRBJ2-2	CASSLVDSHTGELFF	TGTGCCAGCAGCTTGGTGGACAGCCACACCGGGGAGCTGTTTTTT
NA	TRBV5-4	NA	TRBJ2-2	CASSSKSGAGELFF	TGTGCCAGCAGCTCCAAATCAGGGGCCGGGGAGCTGTTTTTT
NA	TRBV6-2/TRBV6-3	once	TRBJ1-6	CASSYTGNSPLHF	TGTGCCAGCAGTTACACAGGGAATTCACCCCTCCACTTT
NA	TRBV10-3	NA	TRBJ1-6	CAISGQNNSPLHF	TGTGCCATCAGTGGGCAGAATAATTCACCCCTCCACTTT
NA	TRBV30	NA	TRBJ1-1	CAWSVYARVGTEAFF	TGTGCCTGGAGTGTATATGCCAGGGTGGGCACTGAAGCTTTCTTT
NA	TRBV21-1	NA	TRBJ2-7	CASGPTRTREVYEQYF	TGTGCCAGCGGACCCACCAGGACCAGGGAGGTGTACGAGCAGTACTTC
NA	TRBV28	few	TRBJ2-7	CAISSLGGSSYEQYF	TGTGCCATCAGCTCGCTTGGGGGCAGCTCCTACGAGCAGTACTTC
TRBD1	TRBV19	NA	TRBJ2-5	CASSEGQGKIETQYF	TGTGCCAGTAGTGAGGGACAGGGGAAAATAGAGACCCAGTACTTC
TRBD1	TRBV5-1	NA	TRBJ2-3	CASSFGQDSTDTQYF	TGCGCCAGCAGCTTCGGACAGGATAGCACAGATACGCAGTATTTT
NA	TRBV29-1	NA	TRBJ1-1	CSTNQGNTEAFF	TGCAGCACCAACCAGGGGAACACTGAAGCTTTCTTT
NA	TRBV7-2	once	TRBJ2-1	CASSLGASGSGPAYNEQFF	TGTGCCAGCAGCTTAGGGGCTTCCGGTTCTGGTCCCGCCTACAATGAGCAGTTCTTC
TRBD2	TRBV7-9	NA	TRBJ2-3	CASARGGRDTQYF	TGTGCCAGCGCTCGGGGGGGCAGAGATACGCAGTATTTT
TRBD1	TRBV9	few	TRBJ2-1	CASTPGGGYNEQFF	TGTGCCAGCACCCCAGGGGGCGGTTACAATGAGCAGTTCTTC
TRBD1	TRBV9	few	TRBJ1-2	CASSVGNRGPGYTF	TGTGCCAGCAGCGTGGGGAACAGGGGTCCTGGCTACACCTTC
NA	TRBV28	NA	TRBJ1-6	CASSSPGGLGAYNSPLHF	TGTGCCAGCAGTTCCCCGGGAGGGTTGGGCGCCTATAATTCACCCCTCCACTTT
NA	TRBV5-4	NA	TRBJ2-2	CASSLTSPGTGELFF	TGTGCCAGCAGCCTCACTAGTCCCGGGACCGGGGAGCTGTTTTTT
NA	TRBV18	NA	TRBJ2-7	CASSPSPYEQYF	TGTGCCAGCTCACCCTCCCCCTACGAGCAGTACTTC
TRBD1	TRBV6-6	NA	TRBJ2-5	CASSSPDRGHQETQYF	TGTGCCAGCAGTTCCCCGGACAGGGGCCATCAAGAGACCCAGTACTTC
TRBD1	TRBV30	NA	TRBJ1-6	CAWSRDSNSPLHF	TGTGCCTGGAGTCGGGACAGTAATTCACCCCTCCACTTT
TRBD1	TRBV10-3	NA	TRBJ1-2	CAIRGDRGETLNYGYTF	TGTGCCATCAGAGGCGACAGGGGTGAGACTCTTAACTATGGCTACACCTTC
TRBD1	TRBV5-1	few	TRBJ2-7	CASSLGRGLYEQYF	TGCGCCAGCAGCTTGGGCAGGGGGCTATACGAGCAGTACTTC
TRBD1	TRBV5-5	few	TRBJ2-3	CASSSPTGADTQYF	TGTGCCAGCAGCTCCCCGACAGGGGCAGATACGCAGTATTTT
TRBD1	TRBV6-5	NA	TRBJ2-2	CASSYSRQGYTGELFF	TGTGCCAGCAGTTACTCAAGACAGGGGTACACCGGGGAGCTGTTTTTT
TRBD1	TRBV30	NA	TRBJ1-4	CALDRGNEKLFF	TGTGCCTTGGACAGGGGGAATGAAAAACTGTTTTTT
NA	TRBV27	NA	TRBJ2-7	CASSPRLEVYEQYF	TGTGCCAGCAGTCCCAGACTAGAAGTTTACGAGCAGTACTTC
NA	TRBV10-3	NA	TRBJ1-2	CAISMGTLGGYTF	TGTGCCATCAGTATGGGGACACTAGGCGGCTACACCTTC
NA	TRBV7-8	NA	TRBJ1-6	CASSSEGRGWPPLHF	TGTGCCAGCAGCTCCGAGGGCAGAGGTTGGCCACCCCTCCACTTT